This passage covers 4 T cell receptor beta chains from one sample sequenced in a study of blood T cell repertoires in COVID-19. Repertoires were generated with immunoSEQ multiplex PCR, while TCRdb's copy carries only in-frame clones and drops some. The sample lists roughly 130,000 clones, roughly 83% occurring once. Sequencing was performed on peripheral blood. The receptor set was obtained from a woman aged 30 to 39 who had recovered from COVID-19.

V usage is TRBV2 and J usage is TRBJ2-1, with 8 bases that match TRBD1. Germline V gives CDR1 SNHLY, CDR2 FYNNEI. This CDR3 is 12 amino acids long. With V trimmed by 6 bases and J by 11 bases, 6 bases remained unmatched. CDR3 amino acids: CASRPGQGKQFF. The CDR3 DNA follows: TGTGCCAGCAGGCCCGGACAGGGAAAGCAGTTCTTC.

The chain links TRBV3-1 (or the pseudogene TRBV3-2) to TRBJ2-3; TRBD2 matches 8 bases. With V trimmed by 4 bases and J by 4 bases, 7 bases remained unmatched. CDR1 and CDR2 from the germline V gene are LGHDT and YNNKEL (reference sequence). The CDR3 covers 15 residues. CDR3 amino acids: CASSRSSGEADTQYF. The CDR3 DNA follows: TGTGCCAGCAGCCGAAGTAGCGGGGAGGCAGATACGCAGTATTTT.

This chain links TRBV9 with TRBJ1-4, with 7 bases fitting TRBD1. Germline trimming cut 4 bases from V and 5 bases from J; bases unmatched to any gene: 8. This CDR3 region has 15 residues. Germline values: CDR1 SGDLS, CDR2 YYNGEE. The CDR3 sequence: CASSPLGTVNEKLFF. As DNA, the CDR3 is TGTGCCAGCAGCCCTTTAGGGACAGTAAATGAAAAACTGTTTTTT.

This chain connects TRBV5-1 to TRBJ2-1; 9 bases are a match to TRBD2. Germline V lookup: CDR1 SGHRS, CDR2 YFSETQ. The CDR3 contains 16 residues. The V gene end was trimmed by 0 bases and the J gene end by 4 bases; junction bases not matched to a gene: 5. The CDR3 region has the DNA TGCGCCAGCAGCTTGGGCGGGACTAGCCTTTACAATGAGCAGTTCTTC. The encoded protein is CASSLGGTSLYNEQFF.